This T cell receptor beta chain appears in the sequencing data of a study of vaccination and CD4 T cells after COVID-19. Cultured CD4+ T cell DNA underwent sequencing with the Oncomine TCR Beta short-read assay. TCRdb reanalysed the PCR reads using MiXCR and keeps one entry per CDR3 protein. The sample carries more than 20,000 distinct CDR3 sequences, about 45% recorded once. The germline V gene has CDR1 MNHEY and CDR2 SMNVEV (reference sequence). The germline V and J ends were trimmed by 6 bases and 1 base, with 13 bases remaining between them. The CDR3 consists of 14 residues. Noted time point: late sampling 161 to 241 days after vaccination in a few convalescent patients. Treatment given: approximately 9-day PBMC culture with coronavirus spike peptide pools or control peptides (ViraFEST assay). This clonotype has only a few counts. Its target is not known.

J is TRBJ2-7 and V is TRBV27, with D perhaps given as TRBD1 or TRBD2 (7 bases each). Sample: CD4+ T cells from blood, cultured in vitro, taken about 7 months after SARS-CoV-2 vaccination. This TCR was recovered from a human donor who had recovered from COVID-19. CDR3: CASRRQGGSYEQYF. The CDR3 bases are TGTGCCAGCAGGAGACAGGGAGGGTCCTACGAGCAGTACTTC.